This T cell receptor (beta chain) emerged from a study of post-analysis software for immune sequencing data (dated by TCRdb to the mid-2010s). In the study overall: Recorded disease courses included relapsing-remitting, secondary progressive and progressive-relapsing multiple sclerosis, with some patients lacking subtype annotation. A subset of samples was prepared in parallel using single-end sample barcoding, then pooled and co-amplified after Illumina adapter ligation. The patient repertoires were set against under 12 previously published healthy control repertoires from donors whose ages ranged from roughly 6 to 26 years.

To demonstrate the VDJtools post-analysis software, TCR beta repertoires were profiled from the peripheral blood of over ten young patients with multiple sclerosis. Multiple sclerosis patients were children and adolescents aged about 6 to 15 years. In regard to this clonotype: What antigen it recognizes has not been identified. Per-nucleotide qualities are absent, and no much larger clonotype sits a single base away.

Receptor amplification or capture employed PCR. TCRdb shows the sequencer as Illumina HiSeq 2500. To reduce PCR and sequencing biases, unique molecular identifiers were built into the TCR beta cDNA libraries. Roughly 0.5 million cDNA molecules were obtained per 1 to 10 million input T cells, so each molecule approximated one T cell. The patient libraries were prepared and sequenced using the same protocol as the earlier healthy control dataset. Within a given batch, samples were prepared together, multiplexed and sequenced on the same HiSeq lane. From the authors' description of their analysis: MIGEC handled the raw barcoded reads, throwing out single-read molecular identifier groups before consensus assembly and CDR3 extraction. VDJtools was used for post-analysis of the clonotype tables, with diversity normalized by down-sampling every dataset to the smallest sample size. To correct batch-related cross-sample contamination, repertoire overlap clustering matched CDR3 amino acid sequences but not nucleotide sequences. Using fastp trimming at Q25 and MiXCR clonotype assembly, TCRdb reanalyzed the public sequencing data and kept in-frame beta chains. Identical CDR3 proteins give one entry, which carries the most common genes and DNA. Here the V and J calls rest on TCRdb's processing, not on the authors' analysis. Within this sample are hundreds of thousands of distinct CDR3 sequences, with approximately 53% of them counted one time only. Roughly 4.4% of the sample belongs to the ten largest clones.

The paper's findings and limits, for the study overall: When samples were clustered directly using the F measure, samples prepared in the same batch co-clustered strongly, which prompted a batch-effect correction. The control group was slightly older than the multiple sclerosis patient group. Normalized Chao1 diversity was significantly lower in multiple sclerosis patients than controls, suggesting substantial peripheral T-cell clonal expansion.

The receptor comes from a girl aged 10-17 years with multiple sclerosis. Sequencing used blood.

The DNA sequence follows: TGTGCCAGCCGCCCCCAAGCGGGCATACAAAACAATGAGCAGTTCTTC. This is translated as CASRPQAGIQNNEQFF. Rearrangement joined TRBV27 to TRBJ2-1; TRBD2 is possibly the D segment (6 matching bases). CDR1 and CDR2 are drawn from the germline V gene (reference sequence): MNHEY, SMNVEV. The CDR3, cysteine through phenylalanine, is 16 amino acids long. The kept DNA is CDR3 alone, 48 bases in frame from the first base. V is pared back by 8 bases and J by 5 bases, with 22 bases lying between the germline termini.